One and the same sample provided the 20 T cell receptor beta chains below, sequenced in a study of ipilimumab plus nivolumab after autologous stem cell transplantation (dated by TCRdb to the early 2020s). The library was produced with the immunoSEQ multiplex PCR assay. This is the immuneACCESS table as TCRdb keeps it, with only in-frame sequences that have V and J called. A part of the clones is gone; compared with another copy, unresolved V genes explain less than half, and the rest is unexplained. Within this sample are about 9,500 clones, with over 60% of them counted one time only. The ten largest account for about a sixth of the sample. The sequences come from PBMCs, collected in a trial of ipilimumab plus nivolumab as post-transplant consolidation. All receptors come from a female donor with multiple myeloma.

This clone appeared a single time. The V and J genes are TRBV5-4 and TRBJ2-3; 8 nucleotides align to TRBD2. The CDR3 extends over 16 amino acids. V was pared by 4 bases and J by 4 bases, with 11 bases of the junction left unmatched. The germline V gene encodes CDR1 SGHNT and CDR2 YYREEE (reference sequence). Written as DNA, the CDR3 is TGTGCCAGCAGCGCTGTTAGCGGGATGAGATCAGATACGCAGTATTTT. It is translated as CASSAVSGMRSDTQYF.

In its sample, this clone was seen once. The J gene is TRBJ1-1, the V gene TRBV7-9; D is unresolved. CDR1 and CDR2 (germline): SEHNR, FQNEAQ (reference sequence). The CDR3 spans 13 residues. Trimming removed 5 bases at V and 3 bases at J, with 10 bases between. The DNA of the CDR3 is TGTGCCAGCAGCGGCCGGGTCTACACTGAAGCTTTCTTT. Its protein product is CASSGRVYTEAFF.

The rearrangement uses TRBV6-5 and TRBJ1-2; possible D gene TRBD1, 5 bases. CDR1 is MNHEY and CDR2 is SVGAGI in the germline V gene. V lost 5 bases and J 5 bases, leaving 9 bases between the germline ends. The CDR3 sequence is 12 residues long. The chain's CDR3 is CASSTQGYGYTF. As DNA, the CDR3 is TGTGCCAGCAGTACCCAGGGTTATGGCTACACCTTC.

This clone was observed once. The gene calls are TRBV11-1 and TRBJ2-3; 14 bases are a match to TRBD2. CDR3 length equals 16 residues. V shed 5 bases, J shed 4 bases, and the junction held 5 bases outside the gene matches. Germline V gives CDR1 SGHAT, CDR2 FQDESV (reference sequence). CDR3 amino acids: CASSTTSGRGADTQYF. CDR3 bases: TGTGCCAGCAGCACGACTAGCGGGAGGGGTGCAGATACGCAGTATTTT.

The V gene is TRBV16, the J gene TRBJ1-5; the D is unclear. The CDR3 has 14 amino acids. The V end lost 2 bases, the J end lost 6 bases, and 11 bases lay between the germline ends. Germline loops: CDR1 KGHSY, CDR2 FQNENV. The CDR3 DNA reads TGTGCCAGCAGCCAAGGGAGTGCCCCTCAGCCCCAGCATTTT. Its translation is CASSQGSAPQPQHF.

This clone was recorded a few times. This chain links TRBV21-1 with TRBJ1-1; the table's D call of TRBD1 was not tested on the DNA. TRBV21-1 is a pseudogene locus. The CDR3 is 13 residues long. The CDR3 loop reads CATFFTGSMRSFF. The CDR3 bases are TGTGCCACCTTCTTTACAGGGAGTATGAGGTCTTTCTTT.

The chain uses TRBV18 and TRBJ1-2, with D possibly matching TRBD1 (5 bases). Germline V gene lookup returns CDR1 KGHSH and CDR2 LQKENI. Trimming took off 0 bases at V and 4 bases at J, with 15 bases between the two ends. The CDR3 is 16 amino acids. The CDR3: CASSPPFGGSSYGYTF. CDR3 in DNA: TGTGCCAGCTCACCACCGTTCGGGGGATCTAGCTATGGCTACACCTTC.

This clone was seen a few times. The chain joins TRBV11-2 to TRBJ2-5, with 9 bases identical to TRBD1. After removal of 3 bases from V and 4 bases from J, the junction contained 6 bases not matched to a gene. The CDR3 contains 15 residues. Germline V gene lookup returns CDR1 SGHAT and CDR2 FQNNGV. The CDR3 region is CASSFATGGGETQYF. CDR3 DNA: TGTGCCAGCAGCTTCGCGACAGGGGGAGGAGAGACCCAGTACTTC. The entire variable domain, with the rest obtained from reference TRBV11-2 and TRBJ2-5, is as follows: EAGVAQSPRYKIIEKRQSVAFWCNPISGHATLYWYQQILGQGPKLLIQFQNNGVVDDSQLPKDRFSAERLKGVDSTLKIQPAKLEDSAVYLCASSFATGGGETQYFGPGTRLLVL.

In nucleotides, the CDR3 is TGTGCCAGCAGTTTAGCCCCGGACAGGGCGGGGGGCTACACCTTC. This codes for CASSLAPDRAGGYTF. The V and J genes are TRBV28 and TRBJ1-2; TRBD1 agrees at 8 bases. J lost 8 bases, V lost 2 bases, and 10 bases had no gene match. The CDR3 extends over 15 amino acids. In germline, CDR1 is MDHEN, CDR2 SYDVKM.

This chain joins TRBV19 and TRBJ1-2, with D possibly matching TRBD1 (6 bases). Germline loops: CDR1 LNHDA, CDR2 SQIVND (reference sequence). The CDR3 loop spans 16 amino acids. V was shortened by 4 bases and J by 0 bases, with 15 bases between the two germline ends. CDR3 residues: CASSSVFGGTNYGYTF. The CDR3 region has the DNA TGTGCCAGTAGTAGTGTCTTCGGGGGCACTAACTATGGCTACACCTTC.

The rearrangement joins TRBV19 to TRBJ2-5; perhaps D is TRBD1 or TRBD2 (6 bases each). Trimming took off 5 bases at V and 4 bases at J, with 17 bases between the two ends. The CDR3 is made up of 15 amino acids. CDR1 and CDR2 from the germline V gene are LNHDA and SQIVND (reference sequence). This CDR3 is CASSVAQGTGETQYF. The CDR3 DNA sequence: TGTGCCAGTAGTGTTGCTCAGGGGACTGGAGAGACCCAGTACTTC.

The genes are TRBV27 and TRBJ2-1, with TRBD1 matching 8 bases. Germline V gene lookup returns CDR1 MNHEY and CDR2 SMNVEV (reference sequence). With 5 bases clipped from V and 3 bases from J, the junction kept 9 bases outside the gene matches. The CDR3 extends over 16 amino acids. The CDR3 nucleotides read TGTGCCAGCAGTCAGACAGGGGTTCAAGGCTACAATGAGCAGTTCTTC. Its protein product is CASSQTGVQGYNEQFF.

The chain recombines TRBV4-1 with TRBJ2-2, with TRBD2 identical over 7 bases. Germline V lookup: CDR1 MGHRA, CDR2 YSYEKL. The CDR3 has 16 amino acids. V shed 1 base, J shed 2 bases, and the junction held 4 bases outside the gene matches. The CDR3 nucleotides read TGCGCCAGCAGCCAAGCGGGAGGAAGCAACACCGGGGAGCTGTTTTTT. Protein product: CASSQAGGSNTGELFF.

This clone is a singleton in its sample. This chain links TRBV7-6 with TRBJ1-5; tentatively, D is TRBD1 (6 bases). The CDR3 runs 12 residues. Trimming shortened V by 5 bases and J by 7 bases, and 9 bases separated the two germline ends. The germline gives CDR1 SGHVS, CDR2 FNYEAQ. In DNA, the CDR3 is TGTGCCAGCAGCACAGGGAAACAGCCCCAGCATTTT. This codes for CASSTGKQPQHF.

The chain uses TRBV6-6 and TRBJ2-2, with D tentatively TRBD1 (6 bases). Per germline, CDR1 MNHNY and CDR2 SVGAGI (reference sequence). This CDR3 has 15 residues. V was clipped by 2 bases and J by 5 bases, with 12 bases between them. CDR3: CASSYQPGETGELFF. DNA of the CDR3: TGTGCCAGCAGTTACCAACCAGGGGAGACCGGGGAGCTGTTTTTT.

The genes are TRBV18 and TRBJ1-3; D not certain. V gave up 3 bases and J gave up 1 base, with 10 bases separating them. Germline CDR1 is KGHSH and CDR2 is LQKENI. This CDR3 has 15 residues. This CDR3 reads CASSPKSLSGNTIYF. In DNA, the CDR3 is TGTGCCAGCTCACCGAAGAGTCTATCTGGAAACACCATATATTTT. Looking up the rest from reference TRBV18 and TRBJ1-3 gives the full variable domain: NAGVMQNPRHLVRRRGQEARLRCSPMKGHSHVYWYRQLPEEGLKFMVYLQKENIIDESGMPKERFSAEFPKEGPSILRIQQVVRGDSAAYFCASSPKSLSGNTIYFGEGSWLTVV.

The genes are TRBV11-1 and TRBJ1-3; D is uncertain. The CDR3 has 12 residues. Trimming cost V 6 bases and J 3 bases, with 6 bases left between them. Germline V gene sequence: CDR1 SGHAT, CDR2 FQDESV (reference sequence). The CDR3 spells CASSIIGNTIYF. Written as DNA, the CDR3 is TGTGCCAGCAGTATAATTGGAAACACCATATATTTT.

The chain recombines TRBV9 with TRBJ1-2; D ambiguous. The CDR3 is 14 amino acids. Germline CDR1 SGDLS, CDR2 YYNGEE. The ends were cut back, 0 bases at V and 1 base at J, with 7 bases in the middle. The CDR3 is CASSVGQLNYGYTF. For the CDR3, the DNA is TGTGCCAGCAGCGTAGGGCAGCTTAACTATGGCTACACCTTC.

The chain combines TRBV10-2 with TRBJ2-1; D call uncertain. CDR3 length equals 11 residues. The germline gives CDR1 WSHSY, CDR2 SAAADI. V gave up 4 bases and J gave up 6 bases, with 4 bases separating them. CDR3 nucleotide sequence: TGCGCCAGCAGTGCTTCCAATGAGCAGTTCTTC. It translates to CASSASNEQFF.

By sample share, this clone is medium-sized. The V call is TRBV19, the J call TRBJ1-1; 9 nucleotides match TRBD1. Germline trimming cut 6 bases from V and 9 bases from J; bases unmatched to any gene: 11. The CDR3 is 14 amino acids. CDR1 and CDR2 (germline): LNHDA, SQIVND (reference sequence). CDR3 sequence reads: CASRDTGGMLQAFF. As DNA, the CDR3 is TGTGCCAGTAGGGACACAGGGGGCATGCTACAAGCTTTCTTT.